This T cell receptor (beta chain) was sequenced for a study of T-cell memory formation after mild COVID-19. Background on the study: TCR clusters were largely donor specific. Regarding the study as a whole: That cross-reactive memory joined was suggested by some responding clones appearing in pre-infection memory. Shrinking CD4+ clones resided mostly in CM and EM, and CD8+ ones in EMRA.

TCRdb reprocessed the 5' RACE reads with MiXCR, giving one entry per CDR3 protein. The table records around 390,000 distinct CDR3 sequences, more than 15% of them present only once. This clonotype has just a few counts. Its antigen is undetermined. Trimming took off 3 bases at V and 9 bases at J, with 18 bases between the two ends. Germline lookup yields CDR1 GTSNPN and CDR2 SVGIG (reference sequence). The CDR3 runs to 14 residues. The chain has TRBV30 and TRBJ1-5; unclear D gene. The sequenced sample consisted of PBMCs or a T cell subset sorted from them (not recorded which). This sequence was found in a man aged 18 to 35 who had mild COVID-19 (a few samples of this study predate the infection). Cell type and time point are not known. The DNA for the CDR3 is TGTGCCTGGAGAAAAGGAGGCCGATTGGGGCCCCAGCATTTT. Encoded protein: CAWRKGGRLGPQHF.